The clone carrying this T cell receptor (beta chain) was picked up a small number of times. This sample is drawn from a study of T-cell reconstitution after alpha-beta-depleted transplantation in children. Preparation of the TCRbeta library involved a method that used unique molecular identifiers. TCRdb reprocessed the PCR reads via MiXCR and lists one record per CDR3 protein. The repertoire holds about 500,000 distinct CDR3 sequences, with 30% to 35% as singletons. The CDR3 spans 14 residues. V was shortened by 0 bases and J by 9 bases, with 14 bases between the two germline ends. The germline V gene encodes CDR1 MNHEY and CDR2 SVGEGT.

This specimen was PBMCs from the stem cell graft donor, taken from the stem cell graft. The chain has TRBV6-2 or TRBV6-3 and TRBJ2-5; possible D gene TRBD2, 5 bases. The clonotype originates from a human donor who donated a stem cell graft to a child with aplastic anemia. The CDR3 coding sequence is TGTGCCAGCAGTTACTCGGACTCAACGAGGGCCCAGTACTTC. Translation gives CASSYSDSTRAQYF.